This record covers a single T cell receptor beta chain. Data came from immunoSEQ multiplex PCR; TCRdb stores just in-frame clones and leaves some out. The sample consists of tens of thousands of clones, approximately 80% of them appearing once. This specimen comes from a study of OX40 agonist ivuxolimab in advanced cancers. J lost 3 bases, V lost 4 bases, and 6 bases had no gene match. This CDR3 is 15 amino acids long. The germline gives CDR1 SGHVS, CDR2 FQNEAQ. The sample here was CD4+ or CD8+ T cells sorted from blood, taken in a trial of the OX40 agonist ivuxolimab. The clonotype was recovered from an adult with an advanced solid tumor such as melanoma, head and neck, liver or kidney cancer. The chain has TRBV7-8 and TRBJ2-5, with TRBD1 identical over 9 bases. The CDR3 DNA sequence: TGTGCCAGCAGCTCACTCCGGGACAGGGAAGAGACCCAGTACTTC. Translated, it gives CASSSLRDREETQYF.